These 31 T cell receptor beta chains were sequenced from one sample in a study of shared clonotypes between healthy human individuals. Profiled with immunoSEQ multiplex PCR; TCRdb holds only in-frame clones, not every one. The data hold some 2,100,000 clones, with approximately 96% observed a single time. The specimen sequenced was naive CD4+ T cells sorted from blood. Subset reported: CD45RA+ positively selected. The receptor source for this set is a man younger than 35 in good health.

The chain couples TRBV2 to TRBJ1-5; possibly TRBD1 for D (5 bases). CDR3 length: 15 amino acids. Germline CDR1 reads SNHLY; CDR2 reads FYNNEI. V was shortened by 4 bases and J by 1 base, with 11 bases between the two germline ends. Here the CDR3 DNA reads TGTGCCAGCAGTGGAGGGACTGGGAGCAATCAGCCCCAGCATTTT. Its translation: CASSGGTGSNQPQHF.

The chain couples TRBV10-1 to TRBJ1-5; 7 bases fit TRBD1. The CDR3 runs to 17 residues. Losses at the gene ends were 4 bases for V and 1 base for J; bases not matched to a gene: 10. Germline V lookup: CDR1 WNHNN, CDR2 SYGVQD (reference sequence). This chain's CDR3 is CASSGGRGRVSNQPQHF. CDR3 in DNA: TGCGCCAGCAGTGGAGGTAGGGGGCGTGTGAGCAATCAGCCCCAGCATTTT.

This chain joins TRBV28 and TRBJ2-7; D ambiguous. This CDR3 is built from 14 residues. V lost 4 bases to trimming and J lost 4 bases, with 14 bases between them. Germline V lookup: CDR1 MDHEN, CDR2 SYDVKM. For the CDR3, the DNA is TGTGCCAGCAGTTCTCCCGGGCATGGATACGAGCAGTACTTC. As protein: CASSSPGHGYEQYF. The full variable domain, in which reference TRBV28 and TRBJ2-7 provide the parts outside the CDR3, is DVKVTQSSRYLVKRTGEKVFLECVQDMDHENMFWYRQDPGLGLRLIYFSYDVKMKEKGDIPEGYSVSREKKERFSLILESASTNQTSMYLCASSSPGHGYEQYFGPGTRLTVT.

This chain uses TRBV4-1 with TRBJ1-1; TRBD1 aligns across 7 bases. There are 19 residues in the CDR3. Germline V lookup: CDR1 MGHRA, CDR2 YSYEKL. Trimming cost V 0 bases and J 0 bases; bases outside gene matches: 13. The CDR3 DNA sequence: TGCGCCAGCAGCCAAGAAAAGCGAAAGGACGACAGGGTGAACACTGAAGCTTTCTTT. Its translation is CASSQEKRKDDRVNTEAFF.

CDR3 bases: TGTGCCAGCAGTCCCCGGGGGGGGCCCTCTCCCTATGGCTACACCTTC. The encoded protein is CASSPRGGPSPYGYTF. J is TRBJ1-2 and V is TRBV27; tentatively, D is TRBD1 (6 bases). The CDR3 extends over 16 amino acids. The V end lost 5 bases, the J end lost 4 bases, and 20 bases lay between the germline ends. Germline values: CDR1 MNHEY, CDR2 SMNVEV (reference sequence).

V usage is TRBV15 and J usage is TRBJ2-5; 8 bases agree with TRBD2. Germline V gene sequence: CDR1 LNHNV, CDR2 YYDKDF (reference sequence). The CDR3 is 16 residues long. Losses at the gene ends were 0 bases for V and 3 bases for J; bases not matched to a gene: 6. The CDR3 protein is CATSRDGVAGKETQYF. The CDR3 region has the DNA TGTGCCACCAGCAGAGATGGAGTAGCGGGGAAAGAGACCCAGTACTTC.

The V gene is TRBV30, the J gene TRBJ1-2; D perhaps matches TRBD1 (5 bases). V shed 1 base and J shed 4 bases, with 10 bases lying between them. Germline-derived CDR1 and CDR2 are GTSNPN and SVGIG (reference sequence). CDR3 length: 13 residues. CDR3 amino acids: CAWSDGGSYGYTF. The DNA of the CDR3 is TGTGCCTGGAGTGACGGGGGGAGCTATGGCTACACCTTC.

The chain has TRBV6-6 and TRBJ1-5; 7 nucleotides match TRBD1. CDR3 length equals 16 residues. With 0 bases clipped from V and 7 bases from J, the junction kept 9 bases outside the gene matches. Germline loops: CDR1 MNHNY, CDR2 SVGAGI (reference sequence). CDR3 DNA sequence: TGTGCCAGCAGTTACTCCCCCGACAGGGTTTACCAGCCCCAGCATTTT. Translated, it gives CASSYSPDRVYQPQHF.

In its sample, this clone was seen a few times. As DNA, the CDR3 is TGTGCCAGCAGCTTTACAGGGGTCCACACTGAAGCTTTCTTT. Amino acids: CASSFTGVHTEAFF. The chain uses TRBV6-1 and TRBJ1-1; 7 positions agree with TRBD1. The V gene's germline CDR1 is MNHNS and CDR2 SASEGT. This CDR3 spans 14 amino acids. V dropped 6 bases and J dropped 3; count of bases not matched to a gene: 7.

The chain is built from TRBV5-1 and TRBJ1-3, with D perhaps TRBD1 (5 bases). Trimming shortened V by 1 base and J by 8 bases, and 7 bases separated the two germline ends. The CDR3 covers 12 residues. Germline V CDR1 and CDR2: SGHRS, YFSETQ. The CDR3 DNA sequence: TGCGCCAGCAGCTTGCTGGGACACACCATATATTTT. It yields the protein CASSLLGHTIYF.

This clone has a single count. CDR3 region: CASGGGAGGGNNEQFF. Here the CDR3 DNA reads TGTGCCAGCGGAGGGGGAGCGGGAGGAGGGAACAATGAGCAGTTCTTC. The chain carries TRBV5-4 and TRBJ2-1; 9 nucleotides line up with TRBD2. Germline CDR1 and CDR2: SGHNT and YYREEE (reference sequence). The CDR3 has 16 amino acids. The trim removed 7 bases at V and 5 bases at J, leaving 13 bases unmatched.

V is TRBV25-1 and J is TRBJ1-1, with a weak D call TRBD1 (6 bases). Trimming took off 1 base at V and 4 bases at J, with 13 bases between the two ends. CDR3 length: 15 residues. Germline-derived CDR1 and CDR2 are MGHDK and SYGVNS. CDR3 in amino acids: CASSESRGRGTEAFF. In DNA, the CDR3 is TGTGCCAGCAGTGAATCCAGGGGCCGGGGCACTGAAGCTTTCTTT. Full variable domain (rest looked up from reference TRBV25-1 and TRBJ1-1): EADIYQTPRYLVIGTGKKITLECSQTMGHDKMYWYQQDPGMELHLIHYSYGVNSTEKGDLSSESTVSRIRTEHFPLTLESARPSHTSQYLCASSESRGRGTEAFFGQGTRLTVV.

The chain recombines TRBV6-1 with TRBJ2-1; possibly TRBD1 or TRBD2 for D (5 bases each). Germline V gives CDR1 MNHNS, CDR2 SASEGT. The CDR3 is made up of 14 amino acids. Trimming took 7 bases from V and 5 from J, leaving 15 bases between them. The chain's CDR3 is CASNMGTKNNEQFF. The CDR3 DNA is TGTGCCAGCAATATGGGGACCAAAAACAATGAGCAGTTCTTC.

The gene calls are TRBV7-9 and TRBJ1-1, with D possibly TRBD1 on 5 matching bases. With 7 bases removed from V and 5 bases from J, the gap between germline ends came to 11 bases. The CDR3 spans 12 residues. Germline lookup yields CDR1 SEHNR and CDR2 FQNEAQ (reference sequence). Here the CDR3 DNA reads TGTGCCAGCAACGGCAGGGAGACTGAAGCTTTCTTT. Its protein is CASNGRETEAFF.

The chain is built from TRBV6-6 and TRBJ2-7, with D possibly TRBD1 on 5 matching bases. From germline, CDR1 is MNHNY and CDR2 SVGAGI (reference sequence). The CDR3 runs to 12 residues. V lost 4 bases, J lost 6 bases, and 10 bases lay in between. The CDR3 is CASSFRRVEQYF. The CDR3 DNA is TGTGCCAGCAGTTTTCGCAGGGTCGAGCAGTACTTC.

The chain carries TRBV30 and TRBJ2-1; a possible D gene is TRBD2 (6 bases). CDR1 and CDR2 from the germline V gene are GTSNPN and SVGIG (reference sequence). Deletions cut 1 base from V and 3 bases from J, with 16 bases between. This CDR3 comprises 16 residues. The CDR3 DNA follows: TGTGCCTGGAGTGCCCTTAGTGGGGGGTTCTACAATGAGCAGTTCTTC. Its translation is CAWSALSGGFYNEQFF.

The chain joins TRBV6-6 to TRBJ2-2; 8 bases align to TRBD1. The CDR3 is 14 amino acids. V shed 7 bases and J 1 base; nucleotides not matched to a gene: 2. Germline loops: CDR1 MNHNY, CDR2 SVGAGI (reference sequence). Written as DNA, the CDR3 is TGTGCCAGCAACGACAGGGGGAACACCGGGGAGCTGTTTTTT. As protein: CASNDRGNTGELFF.

CDR3 protein: CASSQDGAYEQYF. In DNA, the CDR3 is TGTGCCAGCAGCCAAGATGGAGCCTACGAGCAGTACTTC. The chain carries TRBV4-2 and TRBJ2-7; D gene unclear. Looked up from germline, CDR1 is LGHNA and CDR2 is YNFKEQ. Trimming pared 0 bases from V and 2 bases from J, leaving 5 bases between. The CDR3 is made up of 13 amino acids.

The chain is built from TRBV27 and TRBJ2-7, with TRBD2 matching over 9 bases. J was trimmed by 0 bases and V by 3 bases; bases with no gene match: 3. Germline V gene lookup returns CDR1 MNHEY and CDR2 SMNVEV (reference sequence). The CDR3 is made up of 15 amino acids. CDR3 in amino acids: CASSLREGSSYEQYF. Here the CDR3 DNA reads TGTGCCAGCAGTTTGCGGGAGGGGAGCTCCTACGAGCAGTACTTC.

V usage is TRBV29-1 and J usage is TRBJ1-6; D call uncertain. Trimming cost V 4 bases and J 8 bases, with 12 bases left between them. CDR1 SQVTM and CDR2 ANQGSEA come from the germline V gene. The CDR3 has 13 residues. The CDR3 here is CSVARDMDSPLHF. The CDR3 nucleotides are TGCAGCGTTGCGAGAGACATGGATTCACCCCTCCACTTT. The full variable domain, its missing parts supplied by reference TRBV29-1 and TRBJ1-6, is SAVISQKPSRDICQRGTSLTIQCQVDSQVTMMFWYRQQPGQSLTLIATANQGSEATYESGFVIDKFPISRPNLTFSTLTVSNMSPEDSSIYLCSVARDMDSPLHFGNGTRLTVT.

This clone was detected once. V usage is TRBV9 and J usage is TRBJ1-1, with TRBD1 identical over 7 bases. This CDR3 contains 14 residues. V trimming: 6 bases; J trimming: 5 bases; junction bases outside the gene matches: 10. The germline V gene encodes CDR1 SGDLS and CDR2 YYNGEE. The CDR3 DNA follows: TGTGCCAGCACCCCTGAAACAGGGGAGACTGAAGCTTTCTTT. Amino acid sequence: CASTPETGETEAFF.

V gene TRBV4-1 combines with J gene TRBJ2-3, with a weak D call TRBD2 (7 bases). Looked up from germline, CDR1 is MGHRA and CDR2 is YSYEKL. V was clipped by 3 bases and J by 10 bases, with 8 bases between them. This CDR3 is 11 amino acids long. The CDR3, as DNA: TGCGCCAGCAGCCACGGGGGGCCGCAGTATTTT. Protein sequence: CASSHGGPQYF.

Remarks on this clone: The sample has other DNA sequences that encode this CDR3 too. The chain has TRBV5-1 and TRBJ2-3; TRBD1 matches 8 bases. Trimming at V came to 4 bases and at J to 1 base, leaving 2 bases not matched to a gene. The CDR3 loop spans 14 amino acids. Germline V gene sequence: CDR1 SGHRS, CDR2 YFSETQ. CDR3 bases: TGCGCCAGCAGCCAGGACAGGGGCACAGATACGCAGTATTTT. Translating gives CASSQDRGTDTQYF. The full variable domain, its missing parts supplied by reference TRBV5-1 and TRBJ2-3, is KAGVTQTPRYLIKTRGQQVTLSCSPISGHRSVSWYQQTPGQGLQFLFEYFSETQRNKGNFPGRFSGRQFSNSRSEMNVSTLELGDSALYLCASSQDRGTDTQYFGPGTRLTVL.

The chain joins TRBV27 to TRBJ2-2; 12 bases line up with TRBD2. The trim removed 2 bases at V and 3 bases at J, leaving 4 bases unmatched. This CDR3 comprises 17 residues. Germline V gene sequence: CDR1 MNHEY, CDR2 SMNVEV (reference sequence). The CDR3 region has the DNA TGTGCCAGCAGTTTAGGGGGACTAGCGGGCGACACCGGGGAGCTGTTTTTT. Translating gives CASSLGGLAGDTGELFF.

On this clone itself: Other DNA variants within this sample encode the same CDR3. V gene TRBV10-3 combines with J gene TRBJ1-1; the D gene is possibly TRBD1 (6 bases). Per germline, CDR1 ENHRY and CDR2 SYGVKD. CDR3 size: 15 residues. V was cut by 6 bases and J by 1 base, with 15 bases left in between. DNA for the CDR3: TGTGCCATCAGAAACAGGGATGGAACGAACACTGAAGCTTTCTTT. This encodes CAIRNRDGTNTEAFF.

Written as DNA, the CDR3 is TGTGCCAGCACCCCGGGTGGGATCGGATCAGATACGCAGTATTTT. It yields the protein CASTPGGIGSDTQYF. This rearrangement joins TRBV2 to TRBJ2-3; D uncertain. Trimming took off 7 bases at V and 4 bases at J, with 18 bases between the two ends. Germline V gene lookup returns CDR1 SNHLY and CDR2 FYNNEI. The CDR3 spans 15 residues.

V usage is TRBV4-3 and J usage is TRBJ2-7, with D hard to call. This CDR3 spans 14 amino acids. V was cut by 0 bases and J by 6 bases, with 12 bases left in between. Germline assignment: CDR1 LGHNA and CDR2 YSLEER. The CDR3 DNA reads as TGCGCCAGCAGCCAAGACACTACCAAACTCGAGCAGTACTTC. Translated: CASSQDTTKLEQYF.

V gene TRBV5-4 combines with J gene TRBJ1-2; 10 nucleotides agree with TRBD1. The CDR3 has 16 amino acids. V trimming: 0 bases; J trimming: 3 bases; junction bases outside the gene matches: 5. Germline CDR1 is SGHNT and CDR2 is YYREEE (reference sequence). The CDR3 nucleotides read TGTGCCAGCAGCTTGGCCCATGGACAGGGGGACTATGGCTACACCTTC. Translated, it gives CASSLAHGQGDYGYTF.

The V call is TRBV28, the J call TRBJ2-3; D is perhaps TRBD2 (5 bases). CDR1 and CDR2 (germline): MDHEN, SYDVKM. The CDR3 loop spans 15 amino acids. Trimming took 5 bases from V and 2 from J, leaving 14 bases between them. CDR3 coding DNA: TGTGCCAGCAGTGTAGGAGGCAGGTACACAGATACGCAGTATTTT. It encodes CASSVGGRYTDTQYF.

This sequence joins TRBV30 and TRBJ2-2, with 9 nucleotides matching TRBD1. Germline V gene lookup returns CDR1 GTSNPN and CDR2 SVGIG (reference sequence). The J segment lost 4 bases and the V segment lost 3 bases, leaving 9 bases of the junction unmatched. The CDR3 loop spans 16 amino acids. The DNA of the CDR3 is TGTGCCTGGAGCCACAGGGACAGGGTTCTCACCGGGGAGCTGTTTTTT. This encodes CAWSHRDRVLTGELFF.

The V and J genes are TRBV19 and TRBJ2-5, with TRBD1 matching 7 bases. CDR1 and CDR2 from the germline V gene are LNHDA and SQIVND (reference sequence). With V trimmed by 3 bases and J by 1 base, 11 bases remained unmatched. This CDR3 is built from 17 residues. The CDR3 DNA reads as TGTGCCAGTAGTATGAGCACAGGGGAGATTCTCCAAGAGACCCAGTACTTC. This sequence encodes CASSMSTGEILQETQYF.